Presented here are 10 T cell receptor beta chains from one specimen sequenced in a study of technical replicates of blood from four donors. Assay: immunoSEQ multiplex PCR; the TCRdb copy retains only in-frame clones and omits some. The table has roughly 69,000 clones, nearly 98% seen once. Sequencing input: T cells isolated from PBMCs. These receptors were taken from a human donor in good health.

The chain's CDR3 is CASSESYLLEETQYF. CDR3 DNA: TGTGCCAGCAGCGAGAGCTACCTACTAGAAGAGACCCAGTACTTC. J is TRBJ2-5 and V is TRBV7-9; a possible D gene is TRBD2 (5 bases). The germline V gene encodes CDR1 SEHNR and CDR2 FQNEAQ (reference sequence). Deletions cut 5 bases from V and 3 bases from J, with 16 bases between. CDR3 size: 15 residues.

The V call is TRBV4-3, the J call TRBJ1-2; possible D gene TRBD1, 5 bases. Per germline, CDR1 LGHNA and CDR2 YSLEER. The CDR3 is 14 amino acids. The V gene lost 1 base and the J gene lost 9 bases, with 15 bases spanning the gap. CDR3 bases: TGCGCCAGCAGCCAAGTCATAGGGGAGGAATGCTACACCTTC. Its protein is CASSQVIGEECYTF.

The chain is built from TRBV29-1 and TRBJ2-2; 7 bases map to TRBD1. This CDR3 spans 14 amino acids. Germline V gives CDR1 SQVTM, CDR2 ANQGSEA. V was clipped by 6 bases and J by 0 bases; unmatched bases: 4. The CDR3 region has the DNA TGCAGCGTCCTAGGACAGGCGAACACCGGGGAGCTGTTTTTT. Translating gives CSVLGQANTGELFF.

The chain carries TRBV13 and TRBJ2-7, with D possibly matching TRBD2 (5 bases). The CDR3 is made up of 16 amino acids. The V end lost 5 bases, the J end lost 4 bases, and 21 bases lay between the germline ends. From germline, CDR1 is PRHDT and CDR2 FYEKMQ (reference sequence). CDR3: CASSQNTGPGDYEQYF. The CDR3, as DNA: TGTGCCAGCAGCCAAAACACCGGGCCCGGGGATTACGAGCAGTACTTC.

The chain couples TRBV27 to TRBJ2-5, with unresolved D. This CDR3 contains 14 residues. In germline, CDR1 is MNHEY, CDR2 SMNVEV (reference sequence). Trimming took off 0 bases at V and 1 base at J, with 6 bases between the two ends. CDR3 nucleotides: TGTGCCAGCAGTTTATCGAGAGTCCAAGAGACCCAGTACTTC. This gives the protein CASSLSRVQETQYF.

The chain joins TRBV7-9 to TRBJ2-5, with a tentative D call TRBD1 (6 bases). Per germline, CDR1 SEHNR and CDR2 FQNEAQ (reference sequence). The CDR3 loop spans 14 amino acids. The V and J ends lost 1 base and 3 bases respectively, with 9 bases between them. Here the CDR3 DNA reads TGTGCCAGCAGCTTAGGGTACAGGGAAGAGACCCAGTACTTC. Translated: CASSLGYREETQYF.

A single count supports this clone. One junction end does not reproduce the germline sequence, and a read error may be involved. The sample contains more than one DNA sequence encoding this CDR3. V usage is TRBV18 and J usage is TRBJ1-2; TRBD1 matches 7 bases. The CDR3 contains 14 residues. The germline V gene has CDR1 KGHSH and CDR2 LQKENI. CDR3 in DNA: TGTGCCAGCTCACCCGGGACAGACAACTACGGCTACACCTTC. As protein: CASSPGTDNYGYTF.

The V gene is TRBV6-6, the J gene TRBJ2-1; possible D gene TRBD1, 6 bases. The CDR3 is made up of 16 amino acids. V lost 2 bases, J lost 2 bases, and 13 bases lay in between. From germline, CDR1 is MNHNY and CDR2 SVGAGI (reference sequence). This CDR3 is CASSYEGRGPYNEQFF. The CDR3 DNA reads as TGTGCCAGCAGTTACGAGGGCAGGGGTCCCTACAATGAGCAGTTCTTC.

The table lists this clone with a count of one. The V and J genes are TRBV6-1 and TRBJ1-3, with D maybe TRBD1 (6 bases). Germline CDR1 reads MNHNS; CDR2 reads SASEGT. V lost 8 bases and J 7 bases, leaving 15 bases between the germline ends. The CDR3 has 13 amino acids. This chain's CDR3 is CASRGGGLNTIYF. Here the CDR3 DNA reads TGTGCCAGCCGAGGGGGAGGGTTGAACACCATATATTTT.

This clone was counted once. The chain joins TRBV9 to TRBJ1-1; the D is unclear. This CDR3 region has 13 residues. Per germline, CDR1 SGDLS and CDR2 YYNGEE. V was clipped by 1 base and J by 3 bases, with 7 bases between them. CDR3 region: CASSVLGDTEAFF. Written as DNA, the CDR3 is TGTGCCAGCAGCGTACTGGGAGACACTGAAGCTTTCTTT. The full variable domain, in which reference TRBV9 and TRBJ1-1 provide the parts outside the CDR3, is DSGVTQTPKHLITATGQRVTLRCSPRSGDLSVYWYQQSLDQGLQFLIQYYNGEERAKGNILERFSAQQFPDLHSELNLSSLELGDSALYFCASSVLGDTEAFFGQGTRLTVV.